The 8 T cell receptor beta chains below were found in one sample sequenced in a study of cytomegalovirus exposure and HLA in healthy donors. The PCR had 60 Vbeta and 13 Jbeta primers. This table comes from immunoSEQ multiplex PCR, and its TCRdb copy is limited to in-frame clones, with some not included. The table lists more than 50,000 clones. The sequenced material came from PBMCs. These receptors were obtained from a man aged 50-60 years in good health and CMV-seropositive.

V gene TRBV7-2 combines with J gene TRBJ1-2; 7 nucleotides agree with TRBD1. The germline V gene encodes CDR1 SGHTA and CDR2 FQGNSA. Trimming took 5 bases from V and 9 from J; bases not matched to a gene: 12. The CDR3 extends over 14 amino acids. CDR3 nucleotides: TGTGCCAGCAGCACCTTTAGACAGGGCCCTAGCTACACCTTC. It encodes CASSTFRQGPSYTF.

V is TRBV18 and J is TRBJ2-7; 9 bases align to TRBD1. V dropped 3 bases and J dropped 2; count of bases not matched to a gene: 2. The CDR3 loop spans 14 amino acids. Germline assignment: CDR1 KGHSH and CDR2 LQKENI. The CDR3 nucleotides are TGTGCCAGCTCACCCGGGACAGGGACCTACGAGCAGTACTTC. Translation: CASSPGTGTYEQYF.

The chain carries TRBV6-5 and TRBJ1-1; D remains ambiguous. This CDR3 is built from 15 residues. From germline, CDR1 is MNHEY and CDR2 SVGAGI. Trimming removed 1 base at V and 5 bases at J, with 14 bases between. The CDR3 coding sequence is TGTGCCAGCAGTTACTACGGGTTGTCCGGTACTGAAGCTTTCTTT. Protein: CASSYYGLSGTEAFF.

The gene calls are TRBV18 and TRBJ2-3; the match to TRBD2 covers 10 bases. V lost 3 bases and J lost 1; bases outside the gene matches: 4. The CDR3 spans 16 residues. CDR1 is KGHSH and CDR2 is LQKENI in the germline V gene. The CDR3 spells CASSPSGTSGTDTQYF. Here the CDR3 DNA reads TGTGCCAGCTCACCTTCCGGGACTAGCGGCACAGATACGCAGTATTTT. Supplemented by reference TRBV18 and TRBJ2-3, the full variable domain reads NAGVMQNPRHLVRRRGQEARLRCSPMKGHSHVYWYRQLPEEGLKFMVYLQKENIIDESGMPKERFSAEFPKEGPSILRIQQVVRGDSAAYFCASSPSGTSGTDTQYFGPGTRLTVL.

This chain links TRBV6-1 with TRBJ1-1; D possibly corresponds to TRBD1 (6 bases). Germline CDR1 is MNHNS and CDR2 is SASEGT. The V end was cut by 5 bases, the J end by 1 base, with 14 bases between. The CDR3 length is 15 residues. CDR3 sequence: CASSLHRAGNTEAFF. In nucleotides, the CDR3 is TGTGCCAGCAGTCTTCACAGGGCGGGGAACACTGAAGCTTTCTTT.

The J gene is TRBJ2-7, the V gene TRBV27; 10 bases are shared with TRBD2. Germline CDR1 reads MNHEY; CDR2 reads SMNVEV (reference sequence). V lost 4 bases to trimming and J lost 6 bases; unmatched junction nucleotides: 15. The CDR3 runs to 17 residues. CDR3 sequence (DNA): TGTGCCAGCAGTTCAGCACAACTAGCGGGATATTTAGGCGAGCAGTACTTC. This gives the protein CASSSAQLAGYLGEQYF.

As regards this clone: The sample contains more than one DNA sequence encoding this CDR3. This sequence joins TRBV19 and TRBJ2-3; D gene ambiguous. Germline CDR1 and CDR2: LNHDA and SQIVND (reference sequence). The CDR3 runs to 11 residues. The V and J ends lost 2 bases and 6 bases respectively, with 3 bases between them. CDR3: CASSIRDTQYF. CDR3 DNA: TGTGCCAGTAGTATACGGGATACGCAGTATTTT.

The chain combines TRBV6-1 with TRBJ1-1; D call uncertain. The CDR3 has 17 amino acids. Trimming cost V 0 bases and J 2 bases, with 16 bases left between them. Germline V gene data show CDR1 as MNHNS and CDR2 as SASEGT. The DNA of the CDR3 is TGTGCCAGCAGTGAAGCGCGGGCAGAGGTATTCAACACTGAAGCTTTCTTT. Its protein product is CASSEARAEVFNTEAFF.